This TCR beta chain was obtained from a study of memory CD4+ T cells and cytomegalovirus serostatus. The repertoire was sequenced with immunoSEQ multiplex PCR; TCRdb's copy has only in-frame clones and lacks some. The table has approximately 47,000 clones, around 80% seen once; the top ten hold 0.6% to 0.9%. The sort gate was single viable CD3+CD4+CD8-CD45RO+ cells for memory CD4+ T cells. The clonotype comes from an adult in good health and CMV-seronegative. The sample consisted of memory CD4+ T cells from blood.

CDR3: CASSYDRGLYEQYF. The CDR3 DNA reads TGTGCCAGCAGTTACGACAGGGGGCTCTACGAGCAGTACTTC. The J gene is TRBJ2-7, the V gene TRBV6-5; 10 bases fit TRBD1. The V segment lost 2 bases and the J segment 3 bases; nucleotides outside the gene matches: 1. Germline lookup yields CDR1 MNHEY and CDR2 SVGAGI. The CDR3 loop spans 14 amino acids.